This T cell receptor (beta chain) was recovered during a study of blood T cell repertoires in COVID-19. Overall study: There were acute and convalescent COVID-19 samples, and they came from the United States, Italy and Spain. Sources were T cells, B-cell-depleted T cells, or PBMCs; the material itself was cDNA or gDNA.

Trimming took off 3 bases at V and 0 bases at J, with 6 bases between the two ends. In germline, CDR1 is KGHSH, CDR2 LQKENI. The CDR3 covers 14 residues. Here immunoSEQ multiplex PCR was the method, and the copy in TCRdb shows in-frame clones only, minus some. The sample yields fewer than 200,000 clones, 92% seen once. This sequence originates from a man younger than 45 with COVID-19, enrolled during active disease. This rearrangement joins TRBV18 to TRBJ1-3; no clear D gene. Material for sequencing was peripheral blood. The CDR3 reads CASSPGRSGNTIYF. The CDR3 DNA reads TGTGCCAGCTCACCGGGCCGCTCTGGAAACACCATATATTTT.